The subject of this entry is one T cell receptor (beta chain). Its antigen remains unknown. Germline CDR1 reads SGHTS; CDR2 reads YDEGEE. V was trimmed by 1 base and J by 7 bases, leaving 17 bases between them. The CDR3 covers 15 residues. These data come from a study of OX40 agonist ivuxolimab in advanced cancers. The repertoire was sequenced with immunoSEQ multiplex PCR; TCRdb's copy has only in-frame clones and lacks some. This sample has approximately 82,000 clones, with about 89% found just once. Findings and limits, study-wide: At doses 0.1 to 3.0 mg/kg, CD4+ and CD8+ clones expanded. Among the nonresponders, some also had low normalized T-cell clonal expansion.

The chain carries TRBV5-8 and TRBJ2-5, with D perhaps assigned TRBD1 or TRBD2 (5 bases each). The input for sequencing was CD4+ or CD8+ T cells sorted from blood, taken in a trial of the OX40 agonist ivuxolimab. The clonotype comes from an adult with an advanced solid tumor such as melanoma, head and neck, liver or kidney cancer. CDR3 region: CASSLYLAGAMTQYF. The CDR3 DNA follows: TGTGCCAGCAGCTTGTATCTGGCCGGGGCCATGACCCAGTACTTC.